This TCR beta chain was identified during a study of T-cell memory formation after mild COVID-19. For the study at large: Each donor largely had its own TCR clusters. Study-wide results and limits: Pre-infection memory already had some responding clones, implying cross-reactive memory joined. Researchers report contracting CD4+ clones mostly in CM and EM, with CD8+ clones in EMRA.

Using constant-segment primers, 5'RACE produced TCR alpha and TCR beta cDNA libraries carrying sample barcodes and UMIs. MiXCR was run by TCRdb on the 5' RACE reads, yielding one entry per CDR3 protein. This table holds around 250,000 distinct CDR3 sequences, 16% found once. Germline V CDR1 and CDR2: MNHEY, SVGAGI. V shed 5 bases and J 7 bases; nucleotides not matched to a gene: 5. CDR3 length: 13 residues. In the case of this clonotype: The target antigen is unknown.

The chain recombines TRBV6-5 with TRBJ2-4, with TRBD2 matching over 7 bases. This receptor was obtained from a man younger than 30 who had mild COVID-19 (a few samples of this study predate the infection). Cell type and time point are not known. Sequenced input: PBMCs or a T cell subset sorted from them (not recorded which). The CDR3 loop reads CASSTPGGNIQYF. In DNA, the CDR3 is TGTGCCAGCAGTACCCCCGGGGGGAACATTCAGTACTTC.